A selection of T cell receptor beta chains follows, all from one sample in a study of shared clonotypes between healthy human individuals. Profiling relied on immunoSEQ multiplex PCR, and the TCRdb table lists in-frame clones only, not all of them. The sample holds roughly 2,000,000 clones; over 85% are singletons and the top ten take 1.5% to 2%. The sample taken for sequencing was naive CD8+ T cells from PBMCs. These TCRs come from a man aged 18 to 29 in good health. Some clones in this sample may be carry-over from other donors' samples. CDR3s include the opening cysteine and the closing phenylalanine or tryptophan. D genes are given only for firm matches. Expanded clones are given a class, and other clones once, few, many or no size at all.

TRBV7-2,TRBJ2-5,NA,NA,TGTGCCAGCAGCTTATTGGGGACTCTGGCTGAGACCCAGTACTTC,CASSLLGTLAETQYF
TRBV5-1,TRBJ2-1,NA,NA,TGCGCCAGCAGCTCTCCTCTCTCCGGGCTCGACAATGAGCAGTTCTTC,CASSSPLSGLDNEQFF
TRBV7-8,TRBJ1-4,NA,NA,TGTGCCAGCAGCTTAAGGGCGGCGGGTGGGGAAAAACTGTTTTTT,CASSLRAAGGEKLFF
TRBV27,TRBJ2-1,NA,TRBD2,TGTGCCAGCAGTTGGGGAGCGGGAAATTTATACAATGAGCAGTTCTTC,CASSWGAGNLYNEQFF
TRBV28,TRBJ1-5,NA,NA,TGTGCCAGCAGCCAAGACCGTCCTAGGGAGCCTCAGCATTTT,CASSQDRPREPQHF
TRBV27,TRBJ2-7,NA,TRBD2,TGTGCCAGCAGGGTACTAGCGGGATCTGACGAGCAGTACTTC,CASRVLAGSDEQYF
TRBV4-1,TRBJ2-5,NA,NA,TGCGCCAGCAGCCTCAGGGAAGAGTGGGAGACCCAGTACTTC,CASSLREEWETQYF
TRBV9,TRBJ1-1,NA,NA,TGTGCCAGCAGCGTAGGGAGGGTGCCGCGCACTGAAGCTTTCTTT,CASSVGRVPRTEAFF
TRBV29-1,TRBJ1-2,NA,TRBD1,TGCAGCGTTGGTATGGGACAGTTTGTTCTCTTGGGAGGCTACACCTTC,CSVGMGQFVLLGGYTF
TRBV19,TRBJ2-7,NA,TRBD1,TGTGCCAGTAGTGTTGAGACAGGGGTCGAGCAGTACTTC,CASSVETGVEQYF
TRBV9,TRBJ2-2,NA,TRBD2,TGTGCCAGCAGCGTAAGTAGAGCGGGAGCCAACACCGGGGAGCTGTTTTTT,CASSVSRAGANTGELFF
TRBV4-1,TRBJ1-2,NA,NA,TGCGCCAGCAGCCAAGCGACAGGAGGAGTCTATGGCTACACCTTC,CASSQATGGVYGYTF
TRBV6-5,TRBJ2-1,once,TRBD2,TGTGCCAGCAGTTACTCGGCGGGAGAGGTTGGGAATGAGCAGTTCTTC,CASSYSAGEVGNEQFF
TRBV28,TRBJ1-5,NA,NA,TGTGCCAGCAGTGGGAGCAGGGGCCCATGGGGCAATCAGCCCCAGCATTTT,CASSGSRGPWGNQPQHF
TRBV4-1,TRBJ1-2,NA,TRBD1,TGCGCCAGCACCCACGGACAGGGCTATGGCTACACCTTC,CASTHGQGYGYTF
TRBV7-9,TRBJ1-5,NA,NA,TGTGCCAGCGGCTTGGTACAGGCTGGGGGGCCCCAGCATTTT,CASGLVQAGGPQHF
TRBV19,TRBJ2-1,NA,TRBD2,TGTGCCAGTAGTATGTGGACTAGCGGATACAATGAGCAGTTCTTC,CASSMWTSGYNEQFF
TRBV27,TRBJ2-1,NA,TRBD2,TGTGCCAGCAGTTTTAAGCGGGGGTACAATGAGCAGTTCTTC,CASSFKRGYNEQFF
TRBV9,TRBJ2-7,NA,TRBD1,TGTGCCAGCAGCGTAAGTCTAAGGGACAGGGGTACCGAGCAGTACTTC,CASSVSLRDRGTEQYF
TRBV29-1,TRBJ2-1,NA,NA,TGCAGCGTTGTCCCCCCCCAGTTCTTC,CSVVPPQFF
TRBV18,TRBJ2-7,NA,NA,TGTGCCAGCTCCCACTGGGGCGACTACGAGCAGTACTTC,CASSHWGDYEQYF
TRBV7-9,TRBJ2-2,NA,TRBD1,TGTGCCAGCAGACGGACAGGGAACACCGGGGAGCTGTTTTTT,CASRRTGNTGELFF
TRBV30,TRBJ2-7,NA,TRBD1,TGTGCCTGGGCCGGGACAGGGATTTACGAGCAGTACTTC,CAWAGTGIYEQYF
TRBV5-1,TRBJ1-1,NA,NA,TGCGCCAGCAGCTTGGGACGGGAAGCTTTCTTT,CASSLGREAFF
TRBV29-1,TRBJ2-7,NA,NA,TGCAGCGTTGGCGGGACAGCCTACGAGCAGTACTTC,CSVGGTAYEQYF
TRBV27,TRBJ2-2,NA,TRBD2,TGTGCCAGCAGTTCCAGACTAGCGGGAGTGACCGGGGAGCTGTTTTTT,CASSSRLAGVTGELFF
TRBV6-1,TRBJ1-2,NA,NA,TGTGCCAGCATCCTAACAGGGTACTATGGCTACACCTTC,CASILTGYYGYTF
TRBV28,TRBJ2-7,NA,NA,TGTGCCAGCAAAGAGCGGCCCTCCTACGAGCAGTACTTC,CASKERPSYEQYF
TRBV7-9,TRBJ2-1,NA,TRBD1,TGTGCCAGCAGCCCCACAGGGGGCCCCTACAATGAGCAGTTCTTC,CASSPTGGPYNEQFF
TRBV4-1,TRBJ2-4,NA,TRBD1,TGCGCCAGCAGCCAACTACAGGGGCCCAAAAACATTCAGTACTTC,CASSQLQGPKNIQYF
TRBV28,TRBJ2-7,NA,NA,TGTGCCAGCAGCATTCAGCGTCTAATTACCTACGAGCAGTACTTC,CASSIQRLITYEQYF
TRBV29-1,TRBJ2-1,NA,TRBD1,TGCAGCGTTGAAGGGGGACAGGGATCAAACTACAATGAGCAGTTCTTC,CSVEGGQGSNYNEQFF
TRBV29-1,TRBJ2-1,NA,NA,TGCAGCGGTAGGGCCTACAATGAGCAGTTCTTC,CSGRAYNEQFF
TRBV5-6,TRBJ2-1,NA,NA,TGTGCCAGTGAAGGACGACCCTACAATGAGCAGTTCTTC,CASEGRPYNEQFF
TRBV15,TRBJ1-5,few,NA,TGTGCCACCTCGCAGGGCAATCAGCCCCAGCATTTT,CATSQGNQPQHF
TRBV4-1,TRBJ1-1,NA,TRBD1,TGCGCCAGCAGCCCCAGGAGGCAGGGGGAATCTTTGAACACTGAAGCTTTCTTT,CASSPRRQGESLNTEAFF
TRBV13,TRBJ2-1,NA,TRBD1,TGTGCCAGCAGTTTCCCCCCCCCGGGACAGGAGAACAATGAGCAGTTCTTC,CASSFPPPGQENNEQFF
TRBV7-9,TRBJ2-2,NA,TRBD1,TGTGCCAGCAGCGAACCGGGACAGGTCACCGGGGAGCTGTTTTTT,CASSEPGQVTGELFF
TRBV4-1,TRBJ1-6,NA,TRBD1,TGCGCCAGCAGCCAAGTCGGACAGGGTAATTCACCCCTCCACTTT,CASSQVGQGNSPLHF
TRBV5-8,TRBJ2-5,once,NA,TGTGCCAGCAGCCCATGGCAACAGGGAGAGACCCAGTACTTC,CASSPWQQGETQYF
TRBV4-1,TRBJ2-7,NA,TRBD1,TGCGCCAGCAGTAAACCGGGACAGGGGGCCTACGAGCAGTACTTC,CASSKPGQGAYEQYF
TRBV7-9,TRBJ1-1,NA,NA,TGTGCCAGCAGCTCCGACCCCTTGAACACTGAAGCTTTCTTT,CASSSDPLNTEAFF
TRBV18,TRBJ1-1,NA,TRBD1,TGTGCCAGCTCACCAACGGGACAGGGGCTTCCAACGATAAGCCCTGAAGCTTTCTTT,CASSPTGQGLPTISPEAFF
TRBV9,TRBJ1-5,NA,NA,TGTGCCAGCAGCGTTTCGGGGGGTAGCAATCAGCCCCAGCATTTT,CASSVSGGSNQPQHF
TRBV29-1,TRBJ1-5,NA,NA,TGCAGCGTCCAGGGACTAAATCAGCCCCAGCATTTT,CSVQGLNQPQHF
TRBV5-4,TRBJ2-3,NA,TRBD2,TGTGCGCACCATGGACTAGCGGGAGTGGGAGATACGCAGTATTTT,CAHHGLAGVGDTQYF
TRBV7-9,TRBJ2-1,NA,TRBD2,TGTGCCAGCAGCTACATCGGAGCGGGAGTTAACAATGAGCAGTTCTTC,CASSYIGAGVNNEQFF
TRBV7-9,TRBJ2-5,NA,TRBD1,TGTGCCAGCAGCTTAAACTTACGCTCCGGGACAGAAGAGACCCAGTACTTC,CASSLNLRSGTEETQYF
TRBV21-1,TRBJ2-7,NA,NA,TGTGCCAGCAGCCCAGCGGGAGGATCCGACGAGCAGTACTTC,CASSPAGGSDEQYF
TRBV29-1,TRBJ2-1,NA,NA,TGCAGCGTTGAAGATCAAGGGAGCCGATACAATGAGCAGTTCTTC,CSVEDQGSRYNEQFF
TRBV9,TRBJ2-6,NA,NA,TGTGCCAGCAGCGTAGTCGGGGCCGGGGCCAACGTCCTGACTTTC,CASSVVGAGANVLTF
TRBV9,TRBJ2-1,NA,NA,TGTGCCAGCAGCGCACAGGCGGGGCCAGGGTACAATGAGCAGTTCTTC,CASSAQAGPGYNEQFF
TRBV13,TRBJ1-1,NA,NA,TGTGCCAGCAGCCACCCGGGGGGAAGGACTGAAGCTTTCTTT,CASSHPGGRTEAFF
TRBV28,TRBJ2-1,NA,NA,TGTGCCAGCAGTTTCGGGAACAATGAGCAGTTCTTC,CASSFGNNEQFF
TRBV11-2,TRBJ2-1,NA,TRBD2,TGTGCCAGCAGCTTTGGGGTAGCGGGAGGCTGGAATGAGCAGTTCTTC,CASSFGVAGGWNEQFF
TRBV9,TRBJ2-3,NA,TRBD2,TGTGCCAGCAGCGTACCGACGGGAGGACCAGATACGCAGTATTTT,CASSVPTGGPDTQYF
TRBV28,TRBJ2-7,NA,NA,TGTGCCAGCAGTGCTGGCTCGGGACAACTGGCCTACGAGCAGTACTTC,CASSAGSGQLAYEQYF
TRBV30,TRBJ1-5,NA,NA,TGTGCCTGGAGTAGCCGAACGGGGGTTGGCAATCAGCCCCAGCATTTT,CAWSSRTGVGNQPQHF
TRBV11-2,TRBJ2-3,once,TRBD1,TGTGCCAGCAGCTTATGGGACAGGGTCACAGATACGCAGTATTTT,CASSLWDRVTDTQYF